These 9 T cell receptor beta chains were sequenced from one sample in a study of glioma-infiltrating T cells after dendritic cell vaccination. Sequencing was performed with immunoSEQ multiplex PCR; in TCRdb, only in-frame clones are kept and a portion is missing. Here the sample spans 100,000 to 120,000 clones, 90% being singletons. Time point noted: after dendritic cell vaccination, including at tumor progression/relapse. This specimen was blood, taken after dendritic cell vaccination. The receptor source for this set is a human donor with glioblastoma.

The chain uses TRBV7-9 and TRBJ2-3; 10 bases line up with TRBD2. Trimming at V came to 1 base and at J to 0 bases, leaving 7 bases not matched to a gene. Germline values: CDR1 SEHNR, CDR2 FQNEAQ (reference sequence). The CDR3 is made up of 18 amino acids. The CDR3 DNA is TGTGCCAGCAGCTTAGGTAGTAGCGGGAGGCCAAGCACAGATACGCAGTATTTT. This gives the protein CASSLGSSGRPSTDTQYF.

The rearrangement links TRBV9 to TRBJ2-3; maybe TRBD1 (6 bases). In germline, CDR1 is SGDLS, CDR2 YYNGEE. The CDR3 has 18 amino acids. Trimming took 0 bases from V and 0 from J, leaving 17 bases between them. The DNA for the CDR3 is TGTGCCAGCAGCGTAGCTACTGGGGGCTTTCGTAGCACAGATACGCAGTATTTT. This translates into CASSVATGGFRSTDTQYF.

The chain has TRBV6-1 and TRBJ2-5, with D perhaps TRBD2 (6 bases). The CDR3 consists of 15 residues. Germline-derived CDR1 and CDR2 are MNHNS and SASEGT. Trimming took off 3 bases at V and 7 bases at J, with 18 bases between the two ends. The CDR3 loop is CASSDVSLPGGTQYF. In DNA, the CDR3 is TGTGCCAGCAGTGATGTGTCTTTACCCGGGGGGACCCAGTACTTC.

This clone was counted only a few times. The chain carries TRBV9 and TRBJ2-4; TRBD2 matches at 8 bases. CDR1 is SGDLS and CDR2 is YYNGEE in the germline V gene. The junction had 7 bases not matched to a gene; V was cut back by 2 bases and J by 9 bases. There are 14 residues in the CDR3. The CDR3 coding sequence is TGTGCCAGCAGCGTTGGTACGGGAGGGGGCATTCAGTACTTC. Translation: CASSVGTGGGIQYF. Based on the CDR3 plus reference TRBV9 and TRBJ2-4, the full variable domain is DSGVTQTPKHLITATGQRVTLRCSPRSGDLSVYWYQQSLDQGLQFLIQYYNGEERAKGNILERFSAQQFPDLHSELNLSSLELGDSALYFCASSVGTGGGIQYFGAGTRLSVL.

Here the CDR3 reads CASASGGSTDTQYF. CDR3 DNA sequence: TGTGCCAGCGCATCGGGGGGATCCACAGATACGCAGTATTTT. The V call is TRBV11-3, the J call TRBJ2-3; 7 bases line up with TRBD2. V gave up 8 bases and J gave up 2 bases; unmatched junction bases: 7. The CDR3 length is 14 residues. Germline CDR1 and CDR2: SGHNT and YENEEA.

In DNA, the CDR3 is TGTGCCAGCAGCGTCCGGGACAGAGGAAACACCATATATTTT. It encodes CASSVRDRGNTIYF. The V call is TRBV7-8, the J call TRBJ1-3; 7 nucleotides match TRBD1. Germline values: CDR1 SGHVS, CDR2 FQNEAQ. J lost 4 bases, V lost 5 bases, and 5 bases had no gene match. CDR3 length: 14 residues.

V and J are TRBV18 and TRBJ1-1, with 7 bases that match TRBD1. This CDR3 is 15 amino acids long. With 3 bases clipped from V and 1 base from J, the junction kept 5 bases outside the gene matches. Germline V gene data show CDR1 as KGHSH and CDR2 as LQKENI. The CDR3 here is CASSPVTGENTEAFF. The CDR3 nucleotides are TGTGCCAGCTCACCGGTAACAGGGGAGAACACTGAAGCTTTCTTT.

Only one count was recorded for this clone. The V gene is TRBV9, the J gene TRBJ1-5, with a weak D call TRBD1 (6 bases). Germline V lookup: CDR1 SGDLS, CDR2 YYNGEE. Trimming shortened V by 9 bases and J by 3 bases, and 22 bases separated the two germline ends. This CDR3 has 16 residues. The CDR3 is CANKRHRDNYNQPQHF. DNA for the CDR3: TGTGCCAACAAGCGTCACCGGGACAACTACAATCAGCCCCAGCATTTT.

The V call is TRBV5-3, the J call TRBJ1-5; TRBD1 matches at 8 bases. Being an ORF, TRBV5-3 has a function that is uncertain. Trimming at V came to 2 bases and at J to 0 bases, leaving 7 bases not matched to a gene. The CDR3 covers 17 residues. The CDR3 DNA reads TGTGCCAGAAGCTTCGGACAGGGCGTAAATAGCAATCAGCCCCAGCATTTT. Encoded protein: CARSFGQGVNSNQPQHF.